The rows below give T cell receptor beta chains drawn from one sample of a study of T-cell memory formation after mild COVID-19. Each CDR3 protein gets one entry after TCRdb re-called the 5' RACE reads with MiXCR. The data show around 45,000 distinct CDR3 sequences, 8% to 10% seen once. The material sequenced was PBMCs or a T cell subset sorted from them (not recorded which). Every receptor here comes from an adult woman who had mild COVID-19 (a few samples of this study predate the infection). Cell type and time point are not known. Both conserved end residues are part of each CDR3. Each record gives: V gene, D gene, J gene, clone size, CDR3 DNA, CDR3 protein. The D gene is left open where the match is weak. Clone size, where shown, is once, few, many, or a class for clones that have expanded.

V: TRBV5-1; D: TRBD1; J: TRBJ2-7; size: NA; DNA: TGCGCCAGCAGCCAAGGACAGGGGATCTTTTACGAGCAGTACTTC; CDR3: CASSQGQGIFYEQYF
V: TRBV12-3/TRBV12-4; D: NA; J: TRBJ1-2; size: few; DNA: TGTGCCAGCAGCATGCAACTTAGGCAGGGAGGGGGCTACACCTTC; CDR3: CASSMQLRQGGGYTF
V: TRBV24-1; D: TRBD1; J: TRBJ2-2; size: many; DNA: TGTGCCACCAGTGATTTGTGGGGACAGGGCATCGGGGAGCTGTTTTTT; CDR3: CATSDLWGQGIGELFF
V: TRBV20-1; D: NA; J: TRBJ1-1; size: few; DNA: TGCAGTGCTTCTGGGCAGAACACTGAAGCTTTCTTT; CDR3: CSASGQNTEAFF
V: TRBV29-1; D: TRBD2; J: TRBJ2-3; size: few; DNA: TGCAGCGTTGAAGGTTTGGGAGGGGATACGCAGTATTTT; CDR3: CSVEGLGGDTQYF
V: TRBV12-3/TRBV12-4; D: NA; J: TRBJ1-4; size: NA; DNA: TGTGCCAGCAGACCTCCCGGGACTCGGTACGAAAAACTGTTTTTT; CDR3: CASRPPGTRYEKLFF
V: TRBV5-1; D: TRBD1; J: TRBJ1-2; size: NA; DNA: TGCGCCAGCAGCTTCAAACAGGGGGCAGGTGGCTACACCTTC; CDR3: CASSFKQGAGGYTF
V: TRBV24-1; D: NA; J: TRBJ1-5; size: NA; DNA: TGTGCCACCAGTGACCCCACCCTGGGGGATCAGCCCCAGCATTTT; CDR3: CATSDPTLGDQPQHF
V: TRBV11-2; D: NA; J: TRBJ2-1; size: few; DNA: TGTGCCAGCAGCTCGGGCCCCGTGGAGTTCTTC; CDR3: CASSSGPVEFF
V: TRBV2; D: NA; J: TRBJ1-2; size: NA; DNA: TGTGCCAGCAGGAATAATCCGGGACAAGGATATGGCTACACCTTC; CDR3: CASRNNPGQGYGYTF
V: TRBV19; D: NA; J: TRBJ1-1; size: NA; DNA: TGTGCCAGTAGTATCCCCGGGACTGCGAACACTGAAGCTTTCTTT; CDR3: CASSIPGTANTEAFF
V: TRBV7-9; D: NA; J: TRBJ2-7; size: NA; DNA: TGTGCCAGCAGCATGATGGACCTCTACGAGCAGTACTTC; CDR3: CASSMMDLYEQYF
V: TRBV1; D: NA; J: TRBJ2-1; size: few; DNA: TGCACCAGCAGCCAAGATCTGTTCCTCCTGAGGTGCTACAATGAGCAGTTCTTC; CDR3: CTSSQDLFLLRCYNEQFF
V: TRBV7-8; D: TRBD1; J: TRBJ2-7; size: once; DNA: TGTGCCAGCAGCTCTTCGGGACAGCCCTTCTACGAGCAGTACTTC; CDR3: CASSSSGQPFYEQYF
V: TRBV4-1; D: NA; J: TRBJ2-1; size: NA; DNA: TGCGCCAGCAGCCACCCGCCCGGGGGCTCCTACAATGAGCAGTTCTTC; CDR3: CASSHPPGGSYNEQFF
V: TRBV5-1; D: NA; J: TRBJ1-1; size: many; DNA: TGCGCCAGCAGCCGGGGCCGGGACACTGAAGCTTTCTTT; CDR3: CASSRGRDTEAFF
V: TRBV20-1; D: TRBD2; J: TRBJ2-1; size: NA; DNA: TGCAGTGCCCACAGCCACGGGACATCTTCTAGCGGGAAGTACAATGAGCAGTTCTTC; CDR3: CSAHSHGTSSSGKYNEQFF
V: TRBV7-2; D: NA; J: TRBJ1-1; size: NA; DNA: TGTGCCAGCAGCTTAGCTTCCATTTGGGACACTGAAGCTTTCTTT; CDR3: CASSLASIWDTEAFF
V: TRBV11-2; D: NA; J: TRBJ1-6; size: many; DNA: TGTGCCAGCAGCTTGGGAAGTTCCTATAATTCACCCCTCCACTTT; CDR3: CASSLGSSYNSPLHF
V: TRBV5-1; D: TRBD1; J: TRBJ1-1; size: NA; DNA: TGCGCCAGCAGCTTGGGAGACAGGGCTGAAGCTTTCTTT; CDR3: CASSLGDRAEAFF
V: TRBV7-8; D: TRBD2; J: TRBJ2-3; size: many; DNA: TGTGCCAGCAGCTTAAGGGAACGACTAGCGGTCACAGATACGCAGTATTTT; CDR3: CASSLRERLAVTDTQYF
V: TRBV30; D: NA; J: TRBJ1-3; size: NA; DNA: TGTGCCTGGAGTGTAAAGGGATCTGGAAACACCATATATTTT; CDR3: CAWSVKGSGNTIYF
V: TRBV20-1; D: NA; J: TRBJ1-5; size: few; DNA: TGCAGTGCTGTGGATCTTAGTCAGCCCCAGCATTTT; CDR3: CSAVDLSQPQHF